This entry is about one TCR beta chain. There is no known antigen for this receptor. Per-nucleotide qualities are absent, and no much larger clonotype sits a single base away. The CDR3 regions of human TCRbeta chains were subjected to immunosequencing. The paper's processing steps were these. Repertoire TCRs were checked for matches against a reference library of SARS-CoV-2-specific TCRs that had been generated using the MIRA antigen-specificity platform. Breadth meant the fraction of unique TCRs that were SARS-CoV-2-associated, whereas depth meant the fraction of total T cells that were SARS-CoV-2-associated. Each spike-specific TCR was assigned to its reactive spike region and to a CD4 or CD8 class using the MIRA data. Log10-transformed breadth and depth values were compared by one-way ANOVA with Sidak's multiple comparisons tests. TCRdb's version of the immuneACCESS table is confined to in-frame rearrangements and falls short of the full clone set. An unresolved V gene accounts for under half of the shortfall where checked; the remainder is of unknown origin. Clone size and the V and J calls come from that table; the DNA yielded D and trimming. The sample includes about 110,000 clones, with around 90% observed a single time. The biggest ten clones account for about 5% of the sample.

This sample was taken from a study of T cell responses to AZD1222 COVID-19 vaccine (TCRdb year 2021). Study-level background: Because spike-specific TCR depth and breadth did not differ between the two schedules, AZD1222 recipients who got a second dose at roughly 4 weeks were pooled with those who got a second dose at roughly 12 weeks. Trial participants were enrolled by age into subgroups of 18-55, 56-69 and 70-plus years, and roughly 150, 30 and 60 TCR-sequenced participants, respectively, were included in these subgroups. TCR sequencing was performed for 230 to 250 trial participants, of whom around 210 were given two doses of AZD1222 and some 26 were given two doses of MenACWY control vaccine.

The study at large found these results: Conclusions about previously exposed vaccinees are limited, since just 6 or 7 AZD1222 recipients were seropositive for SARS-CoV-2 at baseline. Participants were mostly white British, with more females than males. The authors suggested clonal diversity may have been underestimated. The 56-69-year group was small, and its depth increase did not reach significance, likely because of low power. Epitopes outside the regions mutated in the B.1.351 and B.1.1.7 variants were reportedly recognized by nearly half of the unique spike-specific TCRs. After two AZD1222 doses, both the breadth and the depth of spike-specific TCRs were significantly higher than at day 0 and than in MenACWY recipients. No day 14 peak-response samples were available, so repertoires were characterized only after the peak T cell response. Vaccine-associated CD4 TCRs spanned the whole spike protein, with dominant responses in regions 160-218 and 743-854.

The CDR3 runs 17 amino acids, cysteine and phenylalanine included. Only the CDR3 part of the read is kept: 51 bases, read in frame from the first base. V is cut by 1 base and J by 1 base, and the space between the germline ends is 14 bases. Per the germline V gene, SNHLY is the CDR1 and FYNNEI is the CDR2. The time point label, read with the paper, signifies: baseline before first vaccination. Vaccinee samples came from UK trials COV001 and COV002, including a single-blind randomized controlled phase 2/3 trial of AZD1222 (ChAdOx1 nCoV-19) in healthy adults. Trial participant PBMC samples were collected at day 0 and day 28 after the second dose for TCRbeta chain sequencing.

This TCR was recovered from an adult in good health. The chain joins TRBV2 to TRBJ1-5, and possibly TRBD1, on 6 matching bases. The sequences come from peripheral blood, collected on day 0 of AZD1222 vaccination. The bases are TGTGCCAGCAGTGAAGGCGGGGGCAGCTTCAGCAATCAGCCCCAGCATTTT. Translated, it reads CASSEGGGSFSNQPQHF.